These 31 T cell receptor beta chains were sequenced from one sample in a study of blood T cell repertoires in COVID-19. TCRdb's table, derived via immunoSEQ multiplex PCR, lists solely in-frame clones and lacks some. This repertoire shows around 190,000 clones, about 86% found once; its top ten account for roughly 8.7%. Sequencing input: peripheral blood. The receptors were sampled from a middle-aged man with active or convalescent COVID-19.

The chain has TRBV12-3 or TRBV12-4 and TRBJ2-7; a possible D gene is TRBD2 (7 bases). The V and J ends lost 3 bases and 4 bases respectively, with 10 bases between them. This CDR3 has 13 amino acids. CDR3 residues: CASSLRGPYEQYF. As DNA, the CDR3 is TGTGCCAGCAGTTTGCGGGGGCCATACGAGCAGTACTTC.

In this sample, this clone is medium-sized (0.01 to 0.1%). CDR3 nucleotide sequence: TGTGCCAGCAGCTTATTCCCTCCCGGGGAGACCCAGTACTTC. Translated: CASSLFPPGETQYF. The rearrangement links TRBV11-2 to TRBJ2-5; D call uncertain. V was clipped by 2 bases and J by 5 bases, with 12 bases between them. CDR3 length equals 14 residues. The germline gives CDR1 SGHAT, CDR2 FQNNGV.

This chain connects TRBV1 to TRBJ2-5; the table's D call TRBD2 went unverified against the DNA. TRBV1 is deemed a pseudogene. The CDR3 is 21 amino acids. The CDR3 sequence: CTSSQIGDKREGPEEQETQYF. The CDR3 DNA sequence: TGCACCAGCAGCCAAATAGGCGACAAGCGGGAGGGCCCGGAGGAACAAGAGACCCAGTACTTC.

The gene calls are TRBV7-9 and TRBJ2-2; 8 bases map to TRBD1. V shed 5 bases and J 3 bases; nucleotides not matched to a gene: 5. This CDR3 is 15 amino acids long. Germline V gene lookup returns CDR1 SEHNR and CDR2 FQNEAQ (reference sequence). The CDR3 region has the DNA TGTGCCAGCAGCCTGGGACAGGTACACACCGGGGAGCTGTTTTTT. It codes for CASSLGQVHTGELFF.

The chain joins TRBV7-3 to TRBJ2-1; D call uncertain. CDR1 and CDR2 (germline): SGHTA, FQGTGA. V lost 2 bases, J lost 4 bases, and 15 bases lay in between. The CDR3 has 16 amino acids. The CDR3 DNA follows: TGTGCCAGCAGCTTATATCTCTCGGCGGAATACAATGAGCAGTTCTTC. This translates into CASSLYLSAEYNEQFF.

The chain carries TRBV3-1 (or the pseudogene TRBV3-2) and TRBJ2-5; TRBD2 matches 13 bases. This CDR3 is built from 18 residues. Germline loops: CDR1 LGHDT, CDR2 YNNKEL (reference sequence). The V and J ends lost 1 base and 3 bases, in that order; junction bases with no gene match: 8. In nucleotides, the CDR3 is TGTGCCAGCAGCCAAGTCGGGACTAGCGGGGTAGGAGAAGAGACCCAGTACTTC. Translating it yields CASSQVGTSGVGEETQYF.

This chain links TRBV30 with TRBJ2-1; 11 bases align to TRBD2. V lost 4 bases to trimming and J lost 7 bases; unmatched junction nucleotides: 6. The CDR3 runs 14 residues. Germline V gene sequence: CDR1 GTSNPN, CDR2 SVGIG (reference sequence). The CDR3 region has the DNA TGTGCCTGGACCCTCCCTAGCGGGAGGAATGAGCAGTTCTTC. Encoded protein: CAWTLPSGRNEQFF.

The chain has TRBV4-3 and TRBJ2-2; 10 nucleotides align to TRBD1. The germline gives CDR1 LGHNA, CDR2 YSLEER. Losses at the gene ends were 6 bases for V and 5 bases for J; bases not matched to a gene: 12. This CDR3 is 17 amino acids long. The DNA for the CDR3 is TGCGCCAGCAGTCCACACTACGACAGGGGGCTTACCGGGGAGCTGTTTTTT. It yields the protein CASSPHYDRGLTGELFF.

The rearrangement uses TRBV19 and TRBJ1-2; maybe TRBD1 (5 bases). CDR1 is LNHDA and CDR2 is SQIVND in the germline V gene (reference sequence). The ends were cut back, 7 bases at V and 0 bases at J, with 12 bases in the middle. The CDR3 is 14 amino acids. The CDR3 DNA sequence: TGTGCCAGTATACAGGCCGCGACTAACTATGGCTACACCTTC. It specifies CASIQAATNYGYTF.

The rearrangement uses TRBV7-2 and TRBJ1-3; weak D call: TRBD1 (5 bases). CDR3 length equals 14 residues. V was shortened by 4 bases and J by 2 bases, with 9 bases between the two germline ends. The V gene's germline CDR1 is SGHTA and CDR2 FQGNSA. DNA for the CDR3: TGTGCCAGCAGCTCAGACAGCGCTGGAAACACCATATATTTT. Protein sequence: CASSSDSAGNTIYF.

The V gene is TRBV6-4, the J gene TRBJ1-1; D remains ambiguous. The CDR3 consists of 13 residues. The germline V and J ends were trimmed by 6 bases and 1 base, with 9 bases remaining between them. Looked up from germline, CDR1 is MRHNA and CDR2 is SNTAGT. The CDR3 reads CASSSGENTEAFF. The DNA of the CDR3 is TGTGCCAGCAGCTCCGGGGAGAACACTGAAGCTTTCTTT.

This clone is a singleton in its sample. V usage is TRBV19 and J usage is TRBJ1-2; no clear D. There are 14 residues in the CDR3. V gave up 7 bases and J gave up 8 bases, with 20 bases separating them. Looked up from germline, CDR1 is LNHDA and CDR2 is SQIVND (reference sequence). The CDR3 loop reads CASTRSGPRRGYTF. The DNA of the CDR3 is TGTGCCAGTACTCGGAGCGGACCCCGCCGGGGCTACACCTTC.

V usage is TRBV6-5 and J usage is TRBJ1-2, with 10 bases fitting TRBD1. Germline V gives CDR1 MNHEY, CDR2 SVGAGI. The CDR3 loop spans 15 amino acids. V gave up 4 bases and J gave up 1 base; unmatched junction bases: 3. The CDR3 region has the DNA TGTGCCAGCAGTTCCCGGGACAGGGGTAACTATGGCTACACCTTC. Translation: CASSSRDRGNYGYTF.

CDR3 in DNA: TGTGCCAGTAGTACGGCAGGATATAATTCACCCCTCCACTTT. This translates into CASSTAGYNSPLHF. The rearrangement uses TRBV19 and TRBJ1-6; D is undetermined. The V gene's germline CDR1 is LNHDA and CDR2 SQIVND (reference sequence). This CDR3 has 14 residues. The ends were cut back, 4 bases at V and 4 bases at J, with 8 bases in the middle.

This clone was seen once. This rearrangement joins TRBV7-9 to TRBJ1-5; TRBD1 matches 8 bases. The CDR3 is 16 amino acids. The germline gives CDR1 SEHNR, CDR2 FQNEAQ (reference sequence). V shed 1 base, J shed 1 base, and the junction held 3 bases outside the gene matches. The CDR3 sequence: CASSLGTGLSNQPQHF. CDR3 coding DNA: TGTGCCAGCAGCTTAGGGACAGGGCTCAGCAATCAGCCCCAGCATTTT.

The V gene is TRBV7-2, the J gene TRBJ2-3, with 8 positions matching TRBD2. This CDR3 is built from 15 residues. Germline trimming cut 1 base from V and 3 bases from J; bases unmatched to any gene: 3. From germline, CDR1 is SGHTA and CDR2 FQGNSA. CDR3 nucleotides: TGTGCCAGCAGCTTAGGTCGCGGGAGGACAGATACGCAGTATTTT. Its translation: CASSLGRGRTDTQYF.

The chain carries TRBV11-3 and TRBJ2-3, with a weak D call TRBD2 (5 bases). The V end lost 3 bases, the J end lost 9 bases, and 10 bases lay between the germline ends. Germline lookup yields CDR1 SGHNT and CDR2 YENEEA. The CDR3 sequence is 12 residues long. CDR3: CASSFREGTQYF. In DNA, the CDR3 is TGTGCCAGCAGCTTCCGGGAAGGAACGCAGTATTTT.

The chain links TRBV5-1 to TRBJ1-6, with D tentatively TRBD1 (6 bases). The CDR3 runs 15 residues. V was cut by 4 bases and J by 9 bases, with 17 bases left in between. Germline V gene data show CDR1 as SGHRS and CDR2 as YFSETQ. The CDR3 protein is CASSRSTGSSSPLHF. CDR3 in DNA: TGCGCCAGCAGCCGATCTACAGGGAGTAGTTCACCCCTCCACTTT. Using reference TRBV5-1 and TRBJ1-6 for the parts outside the CDR3, the full variable domain is KAGVTQTPRYLIKTRGQQVTLSCSPISGHRSVSWYQQTPGQGLQFLFEYFSETQRNKGNFPGRFSGRQFSNSRSEMNVSTLELGDSALYLCASSRSTGSSSPLHFGNGTRLTVT.

The rearrangement links TRBV2 to TRBJ1-5; D is unclear. The CDR3 spans 14 residues. Trimming took 4 bases from V and 1 from J, leaving 8 bases between them. Germline-derived CDR1 and CDR2 are SNHLY and FYNNEI. Here the CDR3 DNA reads TGTGCCAGCAGTGGGCTTACAAGCAATCAGCCCCAGCATTTT. As protein: CASSGLTSNQPQHF.

CDR3 protein: CASSVAGSYNEQFF. Here the CDR3 DNA reads TGTGCCAGTAGTGTAGCGGGTTCCTACAATGAGCAGTTCTTC. This chain joins TRBV19 and TRBJ2-1, with TRBD2 identical over 7 bases. The germline gives CDR1 LNHDA, CDR2 SQIVND (reference sequence). Unmatched junction bases numbered 2, after V lost 5 bases and J lost 1 base. The length of the CDR3 is 14 residues.

This clone occurred once. The V and J genes are TRBV18 and TRBJ1-4; 8 bases agree with TRBD1. Per germline, CDR1 KGHSH and CDR2 LQKENI. The CDR3 covers 12 residues. The V and J ends lost 6 bases and 12 bases, in that order; junction bases with no gene match: 6. The CDR3 loop reads CASSDRDSQLFF. CDR3 in DNA: TGTGCCAGCTCGGACAGGGACAGCCAACTGTTTTTT.

The V and J genes are TRBV5-1 and TRBJ2-2, with 10 bases that match TRBD2. Germline trimming cut 6 bases from V and 4 bases from J; bases unmatched to any gene: 3. CDR3 size: 14 residues. Per germline, CDR1 SGHRS and CDR2 YFSETQ. CDR3 residues: CASTRTSGTGELFF. CDR3 coding DNA: TGCGCCAGCACCCGGACTAGCGGCACCGGGGAGCTGTTTTTT.

The rearrangement uses TRBV18 and TRBJ1-3; weak D call: TRBD1 (6 bases). The CDR3 is 15 amino acids. The V gene's germline CDR1 is KGHSH and CDR2 LQKENI. The V end was cut by 3 bases, the J end by 0 bases, with 9 bases between. DNA for the CDR3: TGTGCCAGCTCACCTACAGGGAGCTCTGGAAACACCATATATTTT. Protein sequence: CASSPTGSSGNTIYF.

V gene TRBV27 combines with J gene TRBJ1-6; tentatively, D is TRBD1 (5 bases). V was trimmed by 9 bases and J by 0 bases, leaving 9 bases between them. The germline gives CDR1 MNHEY, CDR2 SMNVEV (reference sequence). The CDR3 extends over 14 amino acids. CDR3 DNA sequence: TGTGCCAGTGGTGGGGCCTCCTATAATTCACCCCTCCACTTT. This sequence encodes CASGGASYNSPLHF.

V is TRBV29-1 and J is TRBJ1-4; a possible D gene is TRBD1 (5 bases). Trimming stripped 7 bases from V and 4 bases from J, with 7 bases between. This CDR3 comprises 11 residues. Germline CDR1 and CDR2: SQVTM and ANQGSEA. In nucleotides, the CDR3 is TGCAGCGCCGACAGTAATGAAAAACTGTTTTTT. This sequence encodes CSADSNEKLFF.

J is TRBJ1-1 and V is TRBV7-3, with no clear D. The length of the CDR3 is 13 residues. Trimming removed 4 bases at V and 1 base at J, with 7 bases between. CDR1 and CDR2 (germline): SGHTA, FQGTGA. The CDR3 DNA sequence: TGTGCCAGCAGCTCTTCCCCGAACACTGAAGCTTTCTTT. Protein: CASSSSPNTEAFF.

J is TRBJ2-3 and V is TRBV7-3; TRBD2 matches at 9 bases. The germline V gene has CDR1 SGHTA and CDR2 FQGTGA. This CDR3 has 15 amino acids. V gave up 2 bases and J gave up 1 base; unmatched junction bases: 1. CDR3 amino acids: CASSLLAGGTDTQYF. The CDR3 DNA sequence: TGTGCCAGCAGCTTATTAGCGGGAGGCACAGATACGCAGTATTTT.

The chain links TRBV6-1 to TRBJ1-1; D is ambiguous. CDR1 is MNHNS, CDR2 SASEGT, per germline. This CDR3 spans 14 amino acids. Trimming cost V 2 bases and J 1 base, with 8 bases left between them. The CDR3 protein is CASSEWEQNTEAFF. CDR3 DNA sequence: TGTGCCAGCAGTGAATGGGAGCAGAACACTGAAGCTTTCTTT.

The chain links TRBV28 to TRBJ2-4, with 10 bases aligning to TRBD2. The CDR3 covers 15 residues. Germline lookup yields CDR1 MDHEN and CDR2 SYDVKM. V lost 4 bases to trimming and J lost 4 bases; unmatched junction nucleotides: 4. This chain's CDR3 is CASSSTSGEKNIQYF. The CDR3 region has the DNA TGTGCCAGCAGTTCAACTAGCGGGGAGAAAAACATTCAGTACTTC.

V usage is TRBV6-2 or TRBV6-3 and J usage is TRBJ2-3; D is uncertain. Per germline, CDR1 MNHEY and CDR2 SVGEGT. With 1 base removed from V and 0 bases from J, the gap between germline ends came to 5 bases. This CDR3 is 14 amino acids long. The DNA of the CDR3 is TGTGCCAGCAGTTACTTGGGCAGCACAGATACGCAGTATTTT. It specifies CASSYLGSTDTQYF.

The V gene is TRBV25-1, the J gene TRBJ2-2; 12 bases match TRBD2. This CDR3 contains 16 residues. CDR1 MGHDK and CDR2 SYGVNS come from the germline V gene. The junction had 6 bases not matched to a gene; V was cut back by 6 bases and J by 4 bases. The CDR3 DNA follows: TGTGCCAGCAGGCCTAGCGGGGGGGGTATCACCGGGGAGCTGTTTTTT. It is translated as CASRPSGGGITGELFF. The variable domain in full, with the rest retrieved from reference TRBV25-1 and TRBJ2-2, is EADIYQTPRYLVIGTGKKITLECSQTMGHDKMYWYQQDPGMELHLIHYSYGVNSTEKGDLSSESTVSRIRTEHFPLTLESARPSHTSQYLCASRPSGGGITGELFFGEGSRLTVL.